This TCR beta chain came from a study of blood T cell repertoires in COVID-19. Generated by immunoSEQ multiplex PCR, the TCRdb table keeps only in-frame clones and is missing some. Here the sample spans fewer than 300,000 clones, 80% to 85% being singletons. Followed longitudinally, the Seattle patients had been enrolled during active infection. This receptor was identified in a person aged 65 to 79 with COVID-19, enrolled during active disease. Sample: peripheral blood.

The CDR3 coding sequence is TGCAGCGTTGGCGGGACAGGGGCGGTAAGAGAGACCCAGTACTTC. This sequence encodes CSVGGTGAVRETQYF. The chain links TRBV29-1 to TRBJ2-5, with 10 bases lining up with TRBD1. This CDR3 contains 15 residues. With 4 bases clipped from V and 4 bases from J, the junction kept 9 bases outside the gene matches. Germline CDR1 SQVTM, CDR2 ANQGSEA.